The 30 T cell receptor beta chains below come from one sample, sequenced in a study of response to subunit inactivated influenza vaccine (dated by TCRdb to between 2018 and 2020). Library preparation employed RT-PCR. For sequencing, an Illumina HiSeq 2500 was employed. TCRdb trimmed public reads at Q25 via fastp, called clones via MiXCR and kept in-frame beta chains. One record per CDR3 amino acid sequence lists the most common genes and DNA. The sample includes hundreds of thousands of distinct CDR3 sequences, with about 14% observed a single time. The biggest ten clones account for roughly 7.2% of the sample. The source material was PBMCs from blood, sampled 14 days before vaccination. The receptors come from a man aged 45-65 years who received an inactivated influenza vaccine. Donor details come from another sample of the same person, matched by shared clones.

V usage is TRBV3-1 and J usage is TRBJ1-3; 7 bases line up with TRBD1. The CDR3 runs to 15 residues. Germline V CDR1 and CDR2: LGHDT, YNNKEL (reference sequence). V shed 2 bases, J shed 1 base, and the junction held 2 bases outside the gene matches. The CDR3 nucleotides are TGTGCCAGCAGCCAACGACAGGGATCTGGAAACACCATATATTTT. Amino acids: CASSQRQGSGNTIYF.

This sequence joins TRBV6-2 or TRBV6-3 and TRBJ2-1; TRBD1 aligns across 7 bases. Trimming took 4 bases from V and 7 from J; bases not matched to a gene: 10. The length of the CDR3 is 15 residues. Germline lookup yields CDR1 MNHEY and CDR2 SVGEGT. The CDR3 here is CASSLDRDRVNEQFF. The CDR3 bases are TGTGCCAGCAGTTTAGACCGGGACAGAGTAAATGAGCAGTTCTTC.

This chain uses TRBV27 with TRBJ1-5; a weak D match, TRBD1 (5 bases). The length of the CDR3 is 15 residues. V lost 2 bases, J lost 6 bases, and 14 bases lay in between. Germline-derived CDR1 and CDR2 are MNHEY and SMNVEV (reference sequence). CDR3 in DNA: TGTGCCAGCAGTTTAACCAGGGCCAAATCTCAGCCCCAGCATTTT. Amino acid sequence: CASSLTRAKSQPQHF.

In its sample, this clonotype was seen many times. This sequence joins TRBV12-3 or TRBV12-4 and TRBJ2-5; D might be TRBD1 (6 bases). This CDR3 has 13 residues. V lost 6 bases, J lost 1 base, and 9 bases lay in between. The CDR3 DNA is TGTGCCAGCAGAAGACAGGTCCAAGAGACCCAGTACTTC. Protein product: CASRRQVQETQYF.

This clonotype was recorded at least ten times. V and J are TRBV3-1 and TRBJ2-4; D may be TRBD1 (5 bases). Trimming removed 0 bases from V and 12 bases from J, with 9 bases in between. The CDR3 is made up of 12 amino acids. Germline V lookup: CDR1 LGHDT, CDR2 YNNKEL (reference sequence). Here the CDR3 DNA reads TGTGCCAGCAGCCAAGAAGGACACCGTCAGTACTTC. This codes for CASSQEGHRQYF.

This clonotype was counted many times. The CDR3: CASSFSGGSYNEQFF. CDR3 in DNA: TGTGCCAGCAGTTTTAGCGGGGGGTCCTACAATGAGCAGTTCTTC. The V gene is TRBV12-3 or TRBV12-4, the J gene TRBJ2-1; 10 nucleotides agree with TRBD2. The CDR3 loop spans 15 amino acids. With V trimmed by 3 bases and J by 1 base, 0 bases remained unmatched.

This clonotype was picked up many times. The gene calls are TRBV12-3 or TRBV12-4 and TRBJ2-5; D may correspond to TRBD1 or TRBD2 (6 bases each). The CDR3 length is 14 residues. Trimming shortened V by 2 bases and J by 1 base, and 8 bases separated the two germline ends. CDR3 nucleotide sequence: TGTGCCAGCAGTTTATGGGGGGCCCAAGAGACCCAGTACTTC. It translates to CASSLWGAQETQYF.

In DNA, the CDR3 is TGTGCCAGCAACAAAGGACTAGCGAACACCGGGGAGCTGTTTTTT. Its translation is CASNKGLANTGELFF. This chain uses TRBV2 with TRBJ2-2, with TRBD2 matching 7 bases. Germline assignment: CDR1 SNHLY and CDR2 FYNNEI. This CDR3 spans 15 amino acids. Germline trimming cut 7 bases from V and 0 bases from J; bases unmatched to any gene: 5.

This clonotype has just a few counts. The rearrangement joins TRBV24-1 to TRBJ2-2; D is perhaps TRBD1 (5 bases). The CDR3 sequence is 15 residues long. The ends were cut back, 4 bases at V and 7 bases at J, with 15 bases in the middle. Germline CDR1 and CDR2: KGHDR and SFDVKD. CDR3 sequence: CATSDPTGVGGELFF. CDR3 sequence (DNA): TGTGCCACCAGTGACCCTACAGGTGTAGGCGGGGAGCTGTTTTTT.

Here the CDR3 DNA reads TGTGCCAGCAGTCCCATCATCCCCGGGGAGCTGTTTTTT. This gives the protein CASSPIIPGELFF. The rearrangement uses TRBV28 and TRBJ2-2; D call uncertain. Germline V lookup: CDR1 MDHEN, CDR2 SYDVKM. This CDR3 has 13 amino acids. V was cut by 5 bases and J by 6 bases, with 10 bases left in between.

This clonotype showed up just a few times. The gene calls are TRBV7-8 and TRBJ2-3; 9 nucleotides match TRBD2. Germline V CDR1 and CDR2: SGHVS, FQNEAQ. The CDR3 contains 15 residues. With V trimmed by 2 bases and J by 6 bases, 6 bases remained unmatched. The CDR3 is CASSLRLAEYDTQYF. Written as DNA, the CDR3 is TGTGCCAGCAGCTTAAGACTAGCGGAATACGATACGCAGTATTTT.

This clonotype was observed at least ten times. This rearrangement joins TRBV20-1 to TRBJ1-1; D perhaps matches TRBD1 (5 bases). Germline CDR1 DFQATT, CDR2 SNEGSKA (reference sequence). Trimming took off 4 bases at V and 1 base at J, with 10 bases between the two ends. The CDR3 has 13 residues. The CDR3 DNA sequence: TGCAGTGCTAAAGGGACGGAGAACACTGAAGCTTTCTTT. The encoded protein is CSAKGTENTEAFF.

The chain has TRBV27 and TRBJ2-2; D is possibly TRBD2 (6 bases). The CDR3 sequence is 15 residues long. The germline V gene encodes CDR1 MNHEY and CDR2 SMNVEV (reference sequence). V shed 0 bases and J shed 5 bases, with 10 bases lying between them. This CDR3 is CASSLSVEGTGELFF. In nucleotides, the CDR3 is TGTGCCAGCAGTTTATCGGTGGAGGGGACCGGGGAGCTGTTTTTT.

The J gene is TRBJ2-7, the V gene TRBV20-1; 10 bases are shared with TRBD2. Germline CDR1 DFQATT, CDR2 SNEGSKA (reference sequence). CDR3 length equals 13 residues. The V gene end was trimmed by 5 bases and the J gene end by 4 bases; junction bases not matched to a gene: 5. The CDR3 loop is CSAAGLARYEQYF. The CDR3 bases are TGCAGTGCTGCGGGACTAGCGAGGTACGAGCAGTACTTC.

The chain recombines TRBV12-3 or TRBV12-4 with TRBJ1-4; 8 bases line up with TRBD1. The CDR3 length is 16 residues. The ends lost 5 bases at V and 0 bases at J; junction bases unmatched: 5. CDR3 loop: CASSGDRFPTNEKLFF. Here the CDR3 DNA reads TGTGCCAGCAGTGGGGACAGGTTTCCAACTAATGAAAAACTGTTTTTT.

The chain recombines TRBV6-5 with TRBJ1-5; no clear D. Trimming cost V 8 bases and J 6 bases, with 14 bases left between them. The CDR3 totals 13 residues. Germline V gene sequence: CDR1 MNHEY, CDR2 SVGAGI. Here the CDR3 reads CASRPRSGQPQHF. DNA for the CDR3: TGTGCCAGCCGCCCCAGGTCCGGTCAGCCCCAGCATTTT.

In DNA, the CDR3 is TGTGCCAGCAGTTACTCGAGGACAACCTTGGAGTATGGCTACACCTTC. Its translation is CASSYSRTTLEYGYTF. The genes are TRBV6-2 or TRBV6-3 and TRBJ1-2; TRBD1 is a possible D gene (5 bases). Looked up from germline, CDR1 is MNHEY and CDR2 is SVGEGT. The CDR3 consists of 16 residues. Trimming shortened V by 0 bases and J by 5 bases, and 16 bases separated the two germline ends.

This chain connects TRBV7-9 to TRBJ2-7, with 10 bases identical to TRBD2. J was trimmed by 6 bases and V by 2 bases; bases with no gene match: 7. CDR3 length: 15 residues. Per the germline V gene, CDR1 is SEHNR and CDR2 is FQNEAQ (reference sequence). The CDR3 sequence is CASSLLAGAGGEQYF. Written as DNA, the CDR3 is TGTGCCAGCAGCTTACTAGCGGGAGCGGGAGGCGAGCAGTACTTC.

Ten or more counts support this clonotype. The V and J genes are TRBV12-3 or TRBV12-4 and TRBJ2-2; 12 nucleotides match TRBD2. V gave up 7 bases and J gave up 6 bases; unmatched junction bases: 12. There are 17 residues in the CDR3. CDR3 coding DNA: TGTGCCAGCAATCGACTAGCGGGAGTTCTATTAGCCGGGGAGCTGTTTTTT. As protein: CASNRLAGVLLAGELFF.

This clonotype was seen more than once but under ten times. CDR3 DNA: TGTGCCATCAGTGAGTCGGGGACTAGCGGGACCATTCAGTACTTC. Translating it yields CAISESGTSGTIQYF. J is TRBJ2-4 and V is TRBV10-3; 13 bases align to TRBD2. The J segment lost 9 bases and the V segment lost 0 bases, leaving 2 bases of the junction unmatched. CDR3 length equals 15 residues. CDR1 is ENHRY, CDR2 SYGVKD, per germline.

The chain is built from TRBV4-1 and TRBJ2-5; D unresolved. The V and J ends lost 0 bases and 4 bases respectively, with 12 bases between them. Germline V gene data show CDR1 as MGHRA and CDR2 as YSYEKL. The CDR3 is 15 amino acids. The CDR3 is CASSQDWAAGETQYF. The CDR3 DNA reads as TGCGCCAGCAGCCAAGATTGGGCCGCCGGAGAGACCCAGTACTTC.

The V and J genes are TRBV5-1 and TRBJ2-7; 10 nucleotides align to TRBD1. Germline CDR1 SGHRS, CDR2 YFSETQ. Trimming at V came to 0 bases and at J to 5 bases, leaving 8 bases not matched to a gene. The CDR3 contains 16 residues. This CDR3 is CASSLGQGARIDEQYF. The CDR3 region has the DNA TGCGCCAGCAGCTTGGGACAGGGGGCGAGAATTGACGAGCAGTACTTC.

This clonotype has just a few counts. The chain couples TRBV10-3 to TRBJ2-3, with 14 bases lining up with TRBD2. Losses at the gene ends were 10 bases for V and 0 bases for J; bases not matched to a gene: 3. The CDR3 spans 15 residues. Germline V gives CDR1 ENHRY, CDR2 SYGVKD. DNA for the CDR3: TGTGCCACCCGGACTAGCGGGGGGAGCACAGATACGCAGTATTTT. It specifies CATRTSGGSTDTQYF.

This clonotype was seen more than once but under ten times. The V call is TRBV18, the J call TRBJ2-7; no clear D gene. The CDR3 consists of 16 residues. Germline V CDR1 and CDR2: KGHSH, LQKENI. Trimming removed 2 bases at V and 1 base at J, with 15 bases between. The CDR3 DNA follows: TGTGCCAGCTCACCAGTGTTGCGACGGATGTCCTACGAGCAGTACTTC. Its protein product is CASSPVLRRMSYEQYF.

This clonotype came up a few times. The chain joins TRBV6-2 or TRBV6-3 to TRBJ2-2, with 8 bases matching TRBD1. Looked up from germline, CDR1 is MNHEY and CDR2 is SVGEGT. This CDR3 is 12 amino acids long. The V and J ends lost 11 bases and 7 bases, in that order; junction bases with no gene match: 6. The CDR3 region is CAGQGGIGELFF. In DNA form, the CDR3 reads TGTGCCGGACAGGGAGGTATCGGGGAGCTGTTTTTT.

The table lists this clonotype with many counts. V is TRBV29-1 and J is TRBJ2-5, with 10 nucleotides matching TRBD2. With V trimmed by 2 bases and J by 3 bases, 6 bases remained unmatched. Germline V CDR1 and CDR2: SQVTM, ANQGSEA. The CDR3 has 15 residues. The CDR3 DNA sequence: TGCAGCGTTGAATTTCTAGCGGGAGTGAAAGAGACCCAGTACTTC. It specifies CSVEFLAGVKETQYF.

This chain links TRBV5-1 with TRBJ2-5; TRBD1 aligns across 9 bases. V lost 2 bases to trimming and J lost 5 bases; unmatched junction nucleotides: 4. CDR3 length: 14 amino acids. The V gene's germline CDR1 is SGHRS and CDR2 YFSETQ. CDR3 DNA sequence: TGCGCCAGCAGCTTAAAACAGGGGGCGGAGACCCAGTACTTC. Amino acid sequence: CASSLKQGAETQYF.

This clonotype was seen only a few times. This chain joins TRBV5-1 and TRBJ1-2; D gene ambiguous. This CDR3 spans 13 amino acids. Trimming cost V 0 bases and J 4 bases, with 7 bases left between them. CDR1 is SGHRS, CDR2 YFSETQ, per germline. CDR3 sequence: CASSLDSSYGYTF. The CDR3 DNA follows: TGCGCCAGCAGCTTGGACAGTTCCTATGGCTACACCTTC. The full variable domain, rest sourced from reference TRBV5-1 and TRBJ1-2, is KAGVTQTPRYLIKTRGQQVTLSCSPISGHRSVSWYQQTPGQGLQFLFEYFSETQRNKGNFPGRFSGRQFSNSRSEMNVSTLELGDSALYLCASSLDSSYGYTFGSGTRLTVV.

This chain joins TRBV9 and TRBJ2-1; D remains unclear. Trimming stripped 1 base from V and 4 bases from J, with 9 bases between. The CDR3 is 14 residues long. Germline CDR1 is SGDLS and CDR2 is YYNGEE. For the CDR3, the DNA is TGTGCCAGCAGCGTACATCCGAGTTACAATGAGCAGTTCTTC. Amino acids: CASSVHPSYNEQFF.

The chain combines TRBV14 with TRBJ2-1; TRBD2 agrees at 11 bases. The CDR3 spans 15 residues. Germline V gene sequence: CDR1 SGHDN, CDR2 FVKESK. With V trimmed by 6 bases and J by 2 bases, 3 bases remained unmatched. CDR3 amino acids: CASRETSGTYNEQFF. The CDR3 DNA sequence: TGTGCCAGCAGAGAGACTAGCGGGACCTACAATGAGCAGTTCTTC.